This TCR beta chain was sequenced in a study of technical replicates of blood from four donors. Germline CDR1 is MDHEN and CDR2 is SYDVKM. The CDR3 runs 14 residues. The ends lost 9 bases at V and 0 bases at J; junction bases unmatched: 5. Assay: immunoSEQ multiplex PCR; the TCRdb copy retains only in-frame clones and omits some. In the table there are some 87,000 clones, approximately 96% of which are singletons. This sequence originates from a human donor in good health. Sequenced input: T cells isolated from PBMCs. The chain is built from TRBV28 and TRBJ2-7; 10 bases are shared with TRBD2. CDR3 in amino acids: CASAGLADSYEQYF. CDR3 bases: TGTGCCAGTGCCGGACTAGCGGACTCCTACGAGCAGTACTTC.